This T cell receptor beta chain was identified during a study of T cell responses to AZD1222 COVID-19 vaccine. The overall study: Second-dose intervals near 4 or 12 weeks were combined.

On this clone: Its antigen is not identified.

Study-wide results and limits: The study sampled repertoires only after the peak T cell response. Donors skewed white British and female; clonal diversity was possibly underestimated.

Here immunoSEQ multiplex PCR was the method, and the copy in TCRdb shows in-frame clones only, minus some. In the table there are 150,000 or so clones, about 88% of which are singletons. Germline V lookup: CDR1 SGHRS, CDR2 YFSETQ. Trimming took off 2 bases at V and 7 bases at J, with 10 bases between the two ends. The CDR3 runs to 14 residues. This clonotype originated in an adult in good health. The sequencing here drew on peripheral blood, taken on day 0 of AZD1222 vaccination. V is TRBV5-1 and J is TRBJ1-6; D is unresolved. CDR3 sequence reads: CASSFDTSNSPLHF. The CDR3 DNA reads as TGCGCCAGCAGCTTTGACACATCAAATTCACCCCTCCACTTT.